Below, 16 T cell receptor beta chains from the same sample are listed, as sequenced in a study of T and B cells in COVID-19 patients. TRB was amplified from about 250-500 ng of blood genomic DNA. BIOMED2 TRB-A/B primer pools were used in multiplex TRB PCR. TCRdb reprocessed the multiplex PCR reads with MiXCR, giving one entry per CDR3 protein. The repertoire holds about 11,000 distinct CDR3 sequences, with around 35% as singletons. Sample: blood. The receptors were gathered from a human donor with active COVID-19.

Sample share makes this clonotype medium-sized. This chain uses TRBV6-5 with TRBJ1-6; a possible D gene is TRBD1 (5 bases). The germline V and J ends were trimmed by 0 bases and 7 bases, with 10 bases remaining between them. This CDR3 region has 15 residues. Germline CDR1 is MNHEY and CDR2 is SVGAGI. In nucleotides, the CDR3 is TGTGCCAGCAGTTACTCATCGGGGGTCAATTCACCCCTCCACTTT. Protein product: CASSYSSGVNSPLHF.

CDR3 in amino acids: CASSLGGLAGGFYEQYF. DNA for the CDR3: TGTGCCAGCAGCTTGGGGGGACTAGCGGGGGGGTTTTACGAGCAGTACTTC. The genes are TRBV19 and TRBJ2-7; 16 bases align to TRBD2. Germline V gene data show CDR1 as LNHDA and CDR2 as SQIVND (reference sequence). This CDR3 has 17 residues. Unmatched junction bases numbered 12, after V lost 9 bases and J lost 4 bases.

The gene calls are TRBV5-1 and TRBJ2-7; 7 bases line up with TRBD1. This CDR3 has 15 amino acids. Germline lookup yields CDR1 SGHRS and CDR2 YFSETQ. J was trimmed by 4 bases and V by 3 bases; bases with no gene match: 10. This chain's CDR3 is CASSSDFGTVYEQYF. For the CDR3, the DNA is TGCGCCAGCAGCTCGGATTTCGGGACAGTTTACGAGCAGTACTTC.

Regarding this clonotype: One end of the junction varies from germline; a read error may be responsible. The rearrangement joins TRBV5-5 to TRBJ2-1; D perhaps matches TRBD1 (9 bases). The CDR3 covers 16 residues. Germline loops: CDR1 SGHKS, CDR2 YYEKEE (reference sequence). CDR3 residues: CASSGRGDRVENEQFF. Written as DNA, the CDR3 is TGCGCCAGCAGCGGGAGAGGGGACAGGGTGGAGAATGAGCAGTTCTTC.

The V and J genes are TRBV10-3 and TRBJ2-1; D perhaps matches TRBD1 (6 bases). This CDR3 has 13 amino acids. Germline-derived CDR1 and CDR2 are ENHRY and SYGVKD. Trimming cost V 4 bases and J 6 bases, with 10 bases left between them. The CDR3 bases are TGTGCCATCAGTGTGGGACAAACCAATGAGCAGTTCTTC. This translates into CAISVGQTNEQFF.

The chain recombines TRBV15 with TRBJ1-3, with 8 bases lining up with TRBD1. The germline V gene has CDR1 LNHNV and CDR2 YYDKDF (reference sequence). V lost 5 bases and J lost 4; bases outside the gene matches: 4. The CDR3 length is 14 residues. CDR3 sequence (DNA): TGTGCCACCAGCCCGACAGGGGCGGGAAACACCATATATTTT. Translation: CATSPTGAGNTIYF. The whole variable domain, filled in from reference TRBV15 and TRBJ1-3, reads DAMVIQNPRYQVTQFGKPVTLSCSQTLNHNVMYWYQQKSSQAPKLLFHYYDKDFNNEADTPDNFQSRRPNTSFCFLDIRSPGLGDTAMYLCATSPTGAGNTIYFGEGSWLTVV.

The chain has TRBV5-6 and TRBJ1-5; D remains ambiguous. The V end was cut by 5 bases, the J end by 4 bases, with 10 bases between. The CDR3 contains 13 residues. Germline values: CDR1 SGHDT, CDR2 YYEEEE. CDR3: CASSSTENQPQHF. The DNA of the CDR3 is TGTGCCAGCAGTTCGACGGAAAATCAGCCCCAGCATTTT.

This sequence joins TRBV30 and TRBJ1-6; D call uncertain. Germline V gene sequence: CDR1 GTSNPN, CDR2 SVGIG (reference sequence). This CDR3 region has 18 residues. V gave up 3 bases and J gave up 0 bases, with 18 bases separating them. The CDR3 DNA follows: TGTGCCTGGAGCTGGGCCAGACATCCGAGCTCCTATAATTCACCCCTCCACTTT. It is translated as CAWSWARHPSSYNSPLHF.

This clonotype rates as medium-sized. This chain uses TRBV5-4 with TRBJ2-2; D not resolved. Germline assignment: CDR1 SGHNT and CDR2 YYREEE (reference sequence). The CDR3 has 18 residues. V dropped 0 bases and J dropped 3 bases, with 18 bases sitting between them. The CDR3 region has the DNA TGTGCCAGCAGCTTGGGATTAATAACCCTACATGACACCGGGGAGCTGTTTTTT. Protein product: CASSLGLITLHDTGELFF.

This rearrangement joins TRBV6-1 to TRBJ1-2, with TRBD1 identical over 8 bases. This CDR3 is 14 amino acids long. Unmatched junction bases numbered 11, after V lost 8 bases and J lost 6 bases. The germline gives CDR1 MNHNS, CDR2 SASEGT. The CDR3 sequence is CASGHRGGLDGYTF. The CDR3 nucleotides are TGTGCCAGCGGGCACAGGGGGGGATTGGATGGCTACACCTTC.

This clonotype was observed a handful of times. The V gene is TRBV30, the J gene TRBJ2-3; 10 bases are a match to TRBD2. The CDR3 has 16 residues. The germline gives CDR1 GTSNPN, CDR2 SVGIG (reference sequence). V lost 0 bases to trimming and J lost 6 bases; unmatched junction nucleotides: 9. CDR3 sequence reads: CAWSVTERGGTDTQYF. The CDR3 DNA is TGTGCCTGGAGTGTAACAGAGCGGGGGGGTACGGATACGCAGTATTTT.

The chain couples TRBV20-1 to TRBJ2-1; the D is unclear. CDR1 and CDR2 from the germline V gene are DFQATT and SNEGSKA (reference sequence). V lost 0 bases and J lost 4, with 1 base in between. This CDR3 is built from 11 residues. The CDR3 is CSAREYNEQFF. As DNA, the CDR3 is TGCAGTGCTAGAGAGTACAATGAGCAGTTCTTC.

The chain joins TRBV12-3 or TRBV12-4 to TRBJ2-2; weak D call: TRBD1 (5 bases). Trimming left V 5 bases short and J 7 bases short, with 14 bases between. CDR3 size: 14 residues. CDR3 sequence reads: CASSTRQIVGELFF. The DNA for the CDR3 is TGTGCCAGCAGTACCAGACAGATCGTCGGGGAGCTGTTTTTT.

By sample fraction, this clonotype is medium-sized. This CDR3 reads CSAGSGGNYEQYF. CDR3 bases: TGCAGCGCTGGTAGCGGGGGGAACTACGAGCAGTACTTC. The V and J genes are TRBV29-1 and TRBJ2-7, with 10 bases identical to TRBD2. V shed 7 bases, J shed 3 bases, and the junction held 6 bases outside the gene matches. The V gene's germline CDR1 is SQVTM and CDR2 ANQGSEA. This CDR3 contains 13 residues.

The chain employs TRBV18 and TRBJ1-1, with 8 bases fitting TRBD1. The germline V gene has CDR1 KGHSH and CDR2 LQKENI. Trimming took 3 bases from V and 2 from J; bases not matched to a gene: 5. This CDR3 comprises 15 residues. The chain's CDR3 is CASSPQGASNTEAFF. DNA of the CDR3: TGTGCCAGCTCACCTCAGGGGGCCTCTAACACTGAAGCTTTCTTT.

By share, this clonotype ranks as medium-sized. The V gene is TRBV19, the J gene TRBJ2-5; 7 positions agree with TRBD2. The CDR3 has 15 amino acids. V shed 5 bases and J 3 bases; nucleotides not matched to a gene: 9. In germline, CDR1 is LNHDA, CDR2 SQIVND (reference sequence). The CDR3 reads CASSFQAGREETQYF. CDR3 nucleotides: TGTGCCAGTAGTTTCCAAGCGGGGAGAGAAGAGACCCAGTACTTC.